What follows is one T cell receptor beta chain and its context. This sample stems from a study of blood T cell repertoires in COVID-19. Study-wide background: Collection of acute and convalescent COVID-19 samples took place in the United States, Italy and Spain. PBMCs, B-cell-depleted T cells, or T cells provided the cDNA or gDNA that made up the material.

Original analysis: By means of reference gene primer amplification, nucleated cell counts were estimated. The data were produced by immunoSEQ multiplex PCR, yet TCRdb's version contains in-frame clones alone and is incomplete. V and J calls and clone size are given by that table; D and trimming were obtained from the DNA. This sample carries about 170,000 clones, approximately 86% of them seen once, and the ten largest clones take 2.5% to 4%. Germline CDR1 SGHNT, CDR2 YYREEE (reference sequence). The V end lost 4 bases, the J end lost 0 bases, and 10 bases lay between the germline ends. CDR3 size: 14 residues.

The receptor was isolated from a man between 65 and 85 years old with acute or convalescent COVID-19. Material for sequencing was peripheral blood. V usage is TRBV5-4 and J usage is TRBJ1-1, with no clear D. The chain's CDR3 is CASSLGGLNTEAFF. In DNA, the CDR3 is TGTGCCAGCAGCCTTGGAGGGCTGAACACTGAAGCTTTCTTT.